Below are 7 T cell receptor beta chains sequenced from a single sample in a study of shared clonotypes between healthy human individuals. Generated by immunoSEQ multiplex PCR, the TCRdb table keeps only in-frame clones and is missing some. Among 2.5 million or so clones, roughly nine tenths were seen once, and the ten largest hold around 0.14%. Specimen: naive CD4+ T cells sorted from blood. Noted subset: CD45RA+ positively selected. The source is a man between 18 and 35 years old in good health.

The chain links TRBV6-1 to TRBJ1-6; D call uncertain. V gave up 1 base and J gave up 9 bases, with 13 bases separating them. CDR1 MNHNS and CDR2 SASEGT come from the germline V gene. The CDR3 totals 15 residues. The CDR3 nucleotides are TGTGCCAGCAGTGAAGAGGACGGTATTGTTTCACCCCTCCACTTT. Its protein product is CASSEEDGIVSPLHF.

This sequence joins TRBV28 and TRBJ1-2, with 8 positions matching TRBD1. The CDR3 extends over 15 amino acids. Germline V lookup: CDR1 MDHEN, CDR2 SYDVKM. The V segment lost 4 bases and the J segment 2 bases; nucleotides outside the gene matches: 6. CDR3 nucleotide sequence: TGTGCCAGCAGTTGGAGGGACAGGCCGAACTATGGCTACACCTTC. Translation gives CASSWRDRPNYGYTF.

In the case of this clone: Distinct nucleotide sequences in the sample also encode this CDR3. J is TRBJ2-7 and V is TRBV7-2; D is unclear. CDR3 size: 13 residues. Between the trimmed V and J ends, which lost 3 bases and 2 bases, there was a span of 8 bases. Germline CDR1 reads SGHTA; CDR2 reads FQGNSA. CDR3 protein: CASSLNPTYEQYF. The DNA of the CDR3 is TGTGCCAGCAGCTTGAACCCTACCTACGAGCAGTACTTC.

This chain uses TRBV18 with TRBJ2-1; D gene unclear. CDR1 is KGHSH, CDR2 LQKENI, per germline. This CDR3 has 14 amino acids. Trimming took 1 base from V and 5 from J, leaving 9 bases between them. Written as DNA, the CDR3 is TGTGCCAGCTCACCACTTTTGGGAAACAATGAGCAGTTCTTC. Encoded protein: CASSPLLGNNEQFF.

This rearrangement joins TRBV2 to TRBJ1-6, with unresolved D. With 1 base removed from V and 10 bases from J, the gap between germline ends came to 8 bases. Looked up from germline, CDR1 is SNHLY and CDR2 is FYNNEI. This CDR3 region has 13 residues. For the CDR3, the DNA is TGTGCCAGCAGTGAAGAGGCGGAATCACCCCTCCACTTT. Protein: CASSEEAESPLHF.

The V call is TRBV6-1, the J call TRBJ1-3; D ambiguous. Germline V gene data show CDR1 as MNHNS and CDR2 as SASEGT. This CDR3 contains 16 residues. Between the trimmed V and J ends, which lost 4 bases and 0 bases, there was a span of 13 bases. DNA of the CDR3: TGTGCCAGCAGTGGAGCGGAGCTAGGCTCTGGAAACACCATATATTTT. This codes for CASSGAELGSGNTIYF.

This CDR3 reads CASSEEGLAGAREQFF. The CDR3 DNA is TGTGCCAGCAGTGAGGAGGGACTAGCGGGAGCCCGGGAGCAGTTCTTC. The chain links TRBV6-4 to TRBJ2-1; 14 bases fit TRBD2. The CDR3 length is 16 residues. The V segment lost 3 bases and the J segment 10 bases; nucleotides outside the gene matches: 8. CDR1 MRHNA and CDR2 SNTAGT come from the germline V gene.